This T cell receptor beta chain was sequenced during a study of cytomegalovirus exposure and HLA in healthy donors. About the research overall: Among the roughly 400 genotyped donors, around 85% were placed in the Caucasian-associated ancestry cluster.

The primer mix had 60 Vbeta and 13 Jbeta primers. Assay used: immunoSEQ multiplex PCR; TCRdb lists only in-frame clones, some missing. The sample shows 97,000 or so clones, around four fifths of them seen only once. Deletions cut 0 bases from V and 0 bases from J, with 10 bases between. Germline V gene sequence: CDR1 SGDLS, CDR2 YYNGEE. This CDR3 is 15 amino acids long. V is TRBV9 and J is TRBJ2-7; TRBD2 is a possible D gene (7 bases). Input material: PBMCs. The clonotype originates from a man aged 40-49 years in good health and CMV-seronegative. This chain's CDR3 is CASSVDGGHSYEQYF. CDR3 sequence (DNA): TGTGCCAGCAGCGTAGACGGGGGGCACTCCTACGAGCAGTACTTC.